Sequencing of this T cell receptor beta chain was carried out in a study of blood T cells in healthy people across ages. Findings of the study overall: Percentage of naive T cells showed a strong correlation with TCR beta diversity.

CDR3 length equals 15 residues. V was clipped by 5 bases and J by 6 bases; unmatched bases: 10. Germline CDR1 SGHAT, CDR2 FQDESV (reference sequence). This clonotype appeared a few times. The antigen remains unidentified. A second PCR, run for roughly 7 to 11 cycles, used a sample-barcoded 5' primer plus a J-beta primer mix. TCRdb reanalysed the 5' RACE reads using MiXCR and keeps one entry per CDR3 protein. The sample shows about 1,800,000 distinct CDR3 sequences, under 30% of them seen only once. Each of the donors had approximately 10 milliliters of peripheral blood drawn into EDTA-treated Vacutainer tubes.

Material: blood. The TCR originated in a woman aged 25 to 39 in good health. The chain employs TRBV11-1 and TRBJ1-2; TRBD1 aligns across 9 bases. CDR3 in amino acids: CASSPDRGFIDGYTF. CDR3 DNA: TGTGCCAGCAGCCCGGACAGGGGTTTTATCGATGGCTACACCTTC.